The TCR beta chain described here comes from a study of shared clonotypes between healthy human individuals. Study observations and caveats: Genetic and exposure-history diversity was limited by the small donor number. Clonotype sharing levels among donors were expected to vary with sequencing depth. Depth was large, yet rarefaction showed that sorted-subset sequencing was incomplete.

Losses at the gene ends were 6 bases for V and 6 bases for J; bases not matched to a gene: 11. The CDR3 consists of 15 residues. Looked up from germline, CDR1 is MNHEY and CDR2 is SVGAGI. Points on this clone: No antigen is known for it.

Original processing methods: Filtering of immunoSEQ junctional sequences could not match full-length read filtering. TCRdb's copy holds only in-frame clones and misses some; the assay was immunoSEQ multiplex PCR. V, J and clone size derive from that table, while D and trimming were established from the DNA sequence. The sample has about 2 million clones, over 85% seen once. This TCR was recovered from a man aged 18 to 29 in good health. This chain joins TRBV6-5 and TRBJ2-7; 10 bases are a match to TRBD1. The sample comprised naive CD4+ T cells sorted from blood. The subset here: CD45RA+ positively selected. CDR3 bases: TGTGCCAGCAGGCCTGACTCGGGACAGGGGTTCGAGCAGTACTTC. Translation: CASRPDSGQGFEQYF.